Shown below are 27 T cell receptor beta chains from a single sample sequenced in a study of T cell changes during pregnancy in multiple sclerosis. Some clones are missing from TCRdb's copy, which holds only in-frame ones; the method was immunoSEQ multiplex PCR. This table has just under 100,000 clones, roughly 92% appearing once. Material: peripheral blood, obtained after pregnancy. The receptors derive from a female donor with multiple sclerosis, enrolled in a pregnancy study.

This rearrangement joins TRBV9 to TRBJ1-2; D perhaps matches TRBD1 (6 bases). Germline CDR1 is SGDLS and CDR2 is YYNGEE. Trimming shortened V by 2 bases and J by 8 bases, and 25 bases separated the two germline ends. The CDR3 spans 17 residues. The CDR3 protein is CASSVYRDPTPPEGYTF. CDR3 DNA: TGTGCCAGCAGCGTGTACAGGGACCCTACCCCACCGGAGGGCTACACCTTC. Drawing the rest from reference TRBV9 and TRBJ1-2, the complete variable domain is DSGVTQTPKHLITATGQRVTLRCSPRSGDLSVYWYQQSLDQGLQFLIQYYNGEERAKGNILERFSAQQFPDLHSELNLSSLELGDSALYFCASSVYRDPTPPEGYTFGSGTRLTVV.

This chain joins TRBV7-9 and TRBJ2-7; D is unresolved. This CDR3 is built from 12 residues. V shed 1 base and J shed 6 bases, with 7 bases lying between them. Germline loops: CDR1 SEHNR, CDR2 FQNEAQ (reference sequence). CDR3 residues: CASSLGRGEQYF. Written as DNA, the CDR3 is TGTGCCAGCAGCTTAGGCCGAGGCGAGCAGTACTTC.

The chain recombines TRBV15 with TRBJ2-7; D ambiguous. Trimming stripped 0 bases from V and 4 bases from J, with 7 bases between. Per germline, CDR1 LNHNV and CDR2 YYDKDF (reference sequence). The CDR3 runs 13 residues. CDR3 in DNA: TGTGCCACCAGCAGAGATCCCCCGTACGAGCAGTACTTC. This codes for CATSRDPPYEQYF.

The rearrangement uses TRBV19 and TRBJ1-1; D remains unclear. Germline CDR1 is LNHDA and CDR2 is SQIVND (reference sequence). The CDR3 runs 13 residues. Trimming shortened V by 6 bases and J by 0 bases, and 8 bases separated the two germline ends. The CDR3 sequence is CASSIPMNTEAFF. The CDR3 DNA sequence: TGTGCCAGTAGCATCCCTATGAACACTGAAGCTTTCTTT.

This clone was seen once. The chain uses TRBV5-1 and TRBJ2-7; 7 bases are a match to TRBD1. Per germline, CDR1 SGHRS and CDR2 YFSETQ. The CDR3 has 15 amino acids. With 0 bases clipped from V and 4 bases from J, the junction kept 7 bases outside the gene matches. CDR3 sequence reads: CASSLEGTVGYEQYF. The CDR3 DNA reads TGCGCCAGCAGCTTGGAAGGGACAGTGGGGTACGAGCAGTACTTC. Full variable domain (outside the CDR3, taken from reference TRBV5-1 and TRBJ2-7): KAGVTQTPRYLIKTRGQQVTLSCSPISGHRSVSWYQQTPGQGLQFLFEYFSETQRNKGNFPGRFSGRQFSNSRSEMNVSTLELGDSALYLCASSLEGTVGYEQYFGPGTRLTVT.

The chain combines TRBV29-1 with TRBJ1-4; 8 nucleotides agree with TRBD1. CDR3 length: 15 residues. V gave up 2 bases and J gave up 4 bases; unmatched junction bases: 6. The germline CDR1 and CDR2 sequences are SQVTM and ANQGSEA. In nucleotides, the CDR3 is TGCAGCGTTGAATCCCTGGACAGGGTTAATGAAAAACTGTTTTTT. Its protein product is CSVESLDRVNEKLFF.

The J gene is TRBJ1-1, the V gene TRBV6-6; D is undetermined. This CDR3 has 11 amino acids. V was pared by 6 bases and J by 1 base, with 3 bases between. Germline-derived CDR1 and CDR2 are MNHNY and SVGAGI (reference sequence). DNA of the CDR3: TGTGCCAGCAGGGCGAACACTGAAGCTTTCTTT. Amino acid sequence: CASRANTEAFF.

The rearrangement links TRBV9 to TRBJ2-7, with TRBD2 identical over 13 bases. V lost 5 bases to trimming and J lost 8 bases; unmatched junction nucleotides: 1. Germline V gives CDR1 SGDLS, CDR2 YYNGEE. The CDR3 has 12 residues. The CDR3 loop reads CASRGTSGKQYF. The CDR3 coding sequence is TGTGCCAGCAGGGGGACTAGCGGGAAGCAGTACTTC.

This chain links TRBV21-1 with TRBJ2-5; the D call of TRBD2 is as the table states it, not checked on the DNA. TRBV21-1 is a listed pseudogene. The CDR3 contains 15 residues. The CDR3 region has the DNA TGTGCCAGCAGCAAATCTAGCGGGAGGCGGGAGACCCAGTACTTC. It is translated as CASSKSSGRRETQYF.

The V call is TRBV5-1, the J call TRBJ2-6; no reliable D call. The ends were cut back, 6 bases at V and 4 bases at J, with 14 bases in the middle. This CDR3 region has 15 residues. In germline, CDR1 is SGHRS, CDR2 YFSETQ. CDR3 DNA sequence: TGCGCCAGCACGGTTTCGATCTCCGGGGCCAACGTCCTGACTTTC. The encoded protein is CASTVSISGANVLTF.

This rearrangement joins TRBV7-9 to TRBJ2-7; TRBD1 matches 7 bases. Germline V CDR1 and CDR2: SEHNR, FQNEAQ (reference sequence). The CDR3 is 14 amino acids. The trim removed 4 bases at V and 1 base at J, leaving 4 bases unmatched. For the CDR3, the DNA is TGTGCCAGCAGCTCACCGGGACAGTCCTACGAGCAGTACTTC. Protein sequence: CASSSPGQSYEQYF. The entire variable domain, with the rest obtained from reference TRBV7-9 and TRBJ2-7, is as follows: DTGVSQNPRHKITKRGQNVTFRCDPISEHNRLYWYRQTLGQGPEFLTYFQNEAQLEKSRLLSDRFSAERPKGSFSTLEIQRTEQGDSAMYLCASSSPGQSYEQYFGPGTRLTVT.

The rearrangement uses TRBV7-3 and TRBJ1-1; D is unclear. Trimming took off 5 bases at V and 3 bases at J, with 16 bases between the two ends. The CDR3 runs to 15 residues. Germline CDR1 is SGHTA and CDR2 is FQGTGA. The CDR3 loop is CASSPQAHLYTEAFF. The CDR3, as DNA: TGTGCCAGCAGCCCCCAGGCCCATCTGTACACTGAAGCTTTCTTT.

J is TRBJ2-5 and V is TRBV6-5, with 11 positions matching TRBD2. With V trimmed by 8 bases and J by 1 base, 6 bases remained unmatched. This CDR3 comprises 15 residues. Per the germline V gene, CDR1 is MNHEY and CDR2 is SVGAGI. CDR3 sequence: CASATTSGGQETQYF. DNA for the CDR3: TGTGCCAGCGCTACTACTAGCGGGGGCCAAGAGACCCAGTACTTC.

The rearrangement joins TRBV27 to TRBJ2-2; possibly TRBD2 for D (5 bases). V was shortened by 6 bases and J by 5 bases, with 13 bases between the two germline ends. The length of the CDR3 is 14 residues. Germline V gene lookup returns CDR1 MNHEY and CDR2 SMNVEV (reference sequence). The CDR3 sequence: CASRLRGVTGELFF. As DNA, the CDR3 is TGTGCCAGCAGACTTCGGGGTGTTACCGGGGAGCTGTTTTTT.

The chain carries TRBV27 and TRBJ1-4, with D possibly matching TRBD1 (6 bases). The length of the CDR3 is 15 residues. V shed 8 bases and J shed 4 bases, with 17 bases lying between them. Germline CDR1 and CDR2: MNHEY and SMNVEV (reference sequence). DNA for the CDR3: TGTGCCAGCCGATCCCGAGGGGGAATTAATGAAAAACTGTTTTTT. It translates to CASRSRGGINEKLFF.

This clone was observed a few times. The J gene is TRBJ2-7, the V gene TRBV27, with TRBD2 matching over 10 bases. Germline CDR1 reads MNHEY; CDR2 reads SMNVEV (reference sequence). This CDR3 has 14 residues. Unmatched junction bases numbered 9, after V lost 8 bases and J lost 5 bases. CDR3 in amino acids: CASGRAGGPHEQYF. In DNA, the CDR3 is TGTGCCAGCGGCAGAGCGGGAGGGCCCCACGAGCAGTACTTC.

This chain links TRBV19 with TRBJ2-1, with 10 bases lining up with TRBD2. The germline V gene encodes CDR1 LNHDA and CDR2 SQIVND (reference sequence). This CDR3 is built from 14 residues. V trimming: 5 bases; J trimming: 3 bases; junction bases outside the gene matches: 1. CDR3: CASSPSGGYNEQFF. The CDR3 nucleotides read TGTGCCAGTAGTCCTAGCGGGGGCTACAATGAGCAGTTCTTC.

This rearrangement joins TRBV5-1 to TRBJ2-1, with D uncertain. The germline V gene has CDR1 SGHRS and CDR2 YFSETQ. CDR3 length equals 11 residues. Trimming took off 3 bases at V and 6 bases at J, with 4 bases between the two ends. The CDR3 region has the DNA TGCGCCAGCAGCTGGGCCAATGAGCAGTTCTTC. Its translation is CASSWANEQFF.

The CDR3 nucleotides read TGTGCCAGCAGCCACCGAACAGGGGGCATGGGTGGCTACACCTTC. It is translated as CASSHRTGGMGGYTF. The chain joins TRBV14 to TRBJ1-2; 9 positions match TRBD1. The CDR3 consists of 15 residues. The junction had 9 bases not matched to a gene; V was cut back by 3 bases and J by 7 bases. Germline-derived CDR1 and CDR2 are SGHDN and FVKESK. Full variable domain (outside the CDR3, taken from reference TRBV14 and TRBJ1-2): EAGVTQFPSHSVIEKGQTVTLRCDPISGHDNLYWYRRVMGKEIKFLLHFVKESKQDESGMPNNRFLAERTGGTYSTLKVQPAELEDSGVYFCASSHRTGGMGGYTFGSGTRLTVV.

This clone was seen only a few times. CDR3 in DNA: TGTGCCAGCAGTGAAGCTGGGGACTGGGGTGAAAAACTGTTTTTT. This translates into CASSEAGDWGEKLFF. The chain recombines TRBV6-1 with TRBJ1-4; D is perhaps TRBD1 (5 bases). The germline V gene has CDR1 MNHNS and CDR2 SASEGT. The V and J ends lost 0 bases and 7 bases respectively, with 12 bases between them. The CDR3 totals 15 residues.

The V and J genes are TRBV7-9 and TRBJ1-2; D is possibly TRBD1 (6 bases). The CDR3 has 14 amino acids. Germline V gene lookup returns CDR1 SEHNR and CDR2 FQNEAQ (reference sequence). V lost 6 bases, J lost 6 bases, and 17 bases lay in between. The CDR3 spells CASSSGQPLNGYTF. The CDR3 DNA follows: TGTGCCAGCAGTTCAGGACAGCCGTTAAATGGCTACACCTTC.

This clone was seen more than once but under ten times. The gene calls are TRBV10-2 and TRBJ1-5; TRBD1 aligns across 9 bases. In germline, CDR1 is WSHSY, CDR2 SAAADI. The CDR3 has 16 residues. Trimming cost V 6 bases and J 7 bases; bases outside gene matches: 13. The CDR3 reads CASSDTGTGSQQPQHF. For the CDR3, the DNA is TGCGCCAGCAGCGATACCGGGACAGGGTCACAGCAGCCCCAGCATTTT.

The rearrangement uses TRBV6-1 and TRBJ1-4; a possible D gene is TRBD1 (6 bases). The CDR3 length is 11 residues. Per germline, CDR1 MNHNS and CDR2 SASEGT. V was pared by 8 bases and J by 7 bases, with 8 bases between. CDR3 protein: CASATGEKLFF. CDR3 bases: TGTGCCAGCGCGACAGGTGAAAAACTGTTTTTT.

This chain's CDR3 is CASSPLGLAGVEQETQYF. The CDR3 DNA sequence: TGTGCCAGCAGTCCATTGGGACTAGCGGGAGTGGAGCAAGAGACCCAGTACTTC. The V call is TRBV28, the J call TRBJ2-5; 14 nucleotides match TRBD2. Trimming cost V 5 bases and J 2 bases; bases outside gene matches: 10. Per germline, CDR1 MDHEN and CDR2 SYDVKM. The CDR3 is 18 amino acids.

This sequence joins TRBV15 and TRBJ1-5; no definite D call. Germline CDR1 LNHNV, CDR2 YYDKDF (reference sequence). The CDR3 runs 14 residues. V lost 5 bases and J 6 bases, leaving 14 bases between the germline ends. CDR3: CATSLSGGLQPQHF. CDR3 coding DNA: TGTGCCACCAGCCTATCGGGCGGACTTCAGCCCCAGCATTTT.

J is TRBJ2-1 and V is TRBV2; D might be TRBD2 (5 bases). Trimming removed 10 bases from V and 9 bases from J, with 13 bases in between. This CDR3 contains 11 residues. Looked up from germline, CDR1 is SNHLY and CDR2 is FYNNEI. CDR3 bases: TGTGCCACCCAGCGGAATGGTGAGCAGTTCTTC. The encoded protein is CATQRNGEQFF.

The count of this clone is one. The V gene is TRBV7-9, the J gene TRBJ2-3; 10 bases match TRBD2. The CDR3 sequence is 19 residues long. Trimming at V came to 5 bases and at J to 1 base, leaving 15 bases not matched to a gene. The germline CDR1 and CDR2 sequences are SEHNR and FQNEAQ (reference sequence). This chain's CDR3 is CASSPRASGRASGTDTQYF. The DNA for the CDR3 is TGTGCCAGCAGCCCCCGAGCGAGCGGGAGGGCCTCGGGCACAGATACGCAGTATTTT. Together with reference TRBV7-9 and TRBJ2-3, the CDR3 gives the full variable domain: DTGVSQNPRHKITKRGQNVTFRCDPISEHNRLYWYRQTLGQGPEFLTYFQNEAQLEKSRLLSDRFSAERPKGSFSTLEIQRTEQGDSAMYLCASSPRASGRASGTDTQYFGPGTRLTVL.